One and the same sample provided the 11 T cell receptor beta chains below, sequenced in a study of shared clonotypes between healthy human individuals (dated by TCRdb to 2018 to 2021). The library relied on the immunoSEQ multiplex PCR assay. Drawn from immuneACCESS, this table holds only the in-frame rearrangements with V and J called that TCRdb kept. Clones are partly lost; checked studies trace under half to an unresolved V gene and leave the rest unexplained. The sample has about 380,000 clones on record, roughly 96% of them singletons. The leading ten clones occupy approximately 0.32% of the sample. Source material: memory CD8+ T cells sorted from blood. Sample cell subset or site, as interpreted from the label and publication: CD45RO+ cells pooled with CCR7-negative TemRA cells. These receptors were collected from a man under 40 in good health.

The chain employs TRBV18 and TRBJ1-4; tentative D call: TRBD1 (6 bases). Deletions cut 1 base from V and 7 bases from J, with 10 bases between. Germline V lookup: CDR1 KGHSH, CDR2 LQKENI. The CDR3 sequence is 14 residues long. The CDR3 coding sequence is TGTGCCAGCTCACCACAGACAGGAGGTGAAAAACTGTTTTTT. This translates into CASSPQTGGEKLFF.

This chain connects TRBV28 to TRBJ2-4, with 10 bases lining up with TRBD2. Per the germline V gene, CDR1 is MDHEN and CDR2 is SYDVKM. This CDR3 is built from 16 residues. After removal of 5 bases from V and 4 bases from J, the junction contained 8 bases not matched to a gene. CDR3 amino acids: CASSPEPTSGKNIQYF. In DNA form, the CDR3 reads TGTGCCAGCAGTCCCGAGCCGACTAGCGGGAAAAACATTCAGTACTTC.

This clone showed up just once. The identical CDR3 is also encoded by other nucleotide sequences in the sample. The chain carries TRBV14 and TRBJ2-7; D not resolved. The length of the CDR3 is 11 residues. Trimming stripped 1 base from V and 3 bases from J, with 1 base between. CDR1 and CDR2 (germline): SGHDN, FVKESK. Here the CDR3 DNA reads TGTGCCAGCAGCCAAGGCTACGAGCAGTACTTC. Translated: CASSQGYEQYF.

The chain is built from TRBV5-1 and TRBJ2-5, with TRBD1 as a possible D gene (6 bases). The CDR3 contains 14 residues. CDR1 and CDR2 (germline): SGHRS, YFSETQ. Trimming stripped 4 bases from V and 4 bases from J, with 14 bases between. CDR3 in amino acids: CASSPTGLGETQYF. The CDR3 coding sequence is TGCGCCAGCAGCCCCACAGGGTTAGGAGAGACCCAGTACTTC.

The gene calls are TRBV18 and TRBJ1-1; unclear D gene. Germline V CDR1 and CDR2: KGHSH, LQKENI. CDR3 length equals 11 residues. Trimming took off 4 bases at V and 1 base at J, with 1 base between the two ends. The CDR3 DNA follows: TGTGCCAGCTCACAGAACACTGAAGCTTTCTTT. This sequence encodes CASSQNTEAFF.

This clone occurred once. V and J are TRBV19 and TRBJ2-3; 10 bases match TRBD2. V shed 1 base and J 14 bases; nucleotides not matched to a gene: 9. CDR3 length: 14 residues. Germline V gives CDR1 LNHDA, CDR2 SQIVND (reference sequence). CDR3 sequence: CASSIGASGSVWYF. DNA for the CDR3: TGTGCCAGTAGTATAGGCGCTAGCGGGAGTGTATGGTATTTT.

The chain joins TRBV7-9 to TRBJ2-7; D may be TRBD1 (8 bases). Between the trimmed V and J ends, which lost 5 bases and 0 bases, there was a span of 20 bases. The CDR3 consists of 17 residues. Germline CDR1 is SEHNR and CDR2 is FQNEAQ (reference sequence). CDR3 coding DNA: TGTGCCAGCAGCCCCGCCACAGGGGGGAGGGTCTCCTACGAGCAGTACTTC. As protein: CASSPATGGRVSYEQYF.

The chain is built from TRBV7-9 and TRBJ1-5; D is ambiguous. CDR1 and CDR2 (germline): SEHNR, FQNEAQ (reference sequence). This CDR3 is 14 amino acids long. V lost 1 base to trimming and J lost 6 bases, with 10 bases between them. CDR3 loop: CASSLGPTGQPQHF. DNA for the CDR3: TGTGCCAGCAGCTTAGGACCAACCGGTCAGCCCCAGCATTTT.

This chain uses TRBV5-1 with TRBJ2-1, with TRBD2 identical over 7 bases. The CDR3 sequence is 16 residues long. Germline trimming cut 4 bases from V and 8 bases from J; bases unmatched to any gene: 15. CDR1 and CDR2 (germline): SGHRS, YFSETQ. The CDR3 spells CASSHRGSLLGYEQFF. CDR3 coding DNA: TGCGCCAGCAGCCATCGCGGGAGCCTCTTGGGCTATGAGCAGTTCTTC.

This chain uses TRBV2 with TRBJ2-7; perhaps TRBD2 as D (5 bases). The germline CDR1 and CDR2 sequences are SNHLY and FYNNEI. CDR3 length: 15 residues. Trimming took off 7 bases at V and 4 bases at J, with 20 bases between the two ends. The CDR3 sequence is CASTELEPVRYEQYF. CDR3 nucleotide sequence: TGTGCCAGCACCGAACTAGAACCCGTTAGGTACGAGCAGTACTTC.

The rearrangement uses TRBV10-1 and TRBJ2-3; D perhaps matches TRBD2 (6 bases). This CDR3 spans 14 amino acids. Between the trimmed V and J ends, which lost 8 bases and 2 bases, there was a span of 14 bases. Germline V lookup: CDR1 WNHNN, CDR2 SYGVQD (reference sequence). The CDR3 DNA is TGCGCCAGCTCCCGACTAGTCCCCACAGATACGCAGTATTTT. Translated, it gives CASSRLVPTDTQYF.